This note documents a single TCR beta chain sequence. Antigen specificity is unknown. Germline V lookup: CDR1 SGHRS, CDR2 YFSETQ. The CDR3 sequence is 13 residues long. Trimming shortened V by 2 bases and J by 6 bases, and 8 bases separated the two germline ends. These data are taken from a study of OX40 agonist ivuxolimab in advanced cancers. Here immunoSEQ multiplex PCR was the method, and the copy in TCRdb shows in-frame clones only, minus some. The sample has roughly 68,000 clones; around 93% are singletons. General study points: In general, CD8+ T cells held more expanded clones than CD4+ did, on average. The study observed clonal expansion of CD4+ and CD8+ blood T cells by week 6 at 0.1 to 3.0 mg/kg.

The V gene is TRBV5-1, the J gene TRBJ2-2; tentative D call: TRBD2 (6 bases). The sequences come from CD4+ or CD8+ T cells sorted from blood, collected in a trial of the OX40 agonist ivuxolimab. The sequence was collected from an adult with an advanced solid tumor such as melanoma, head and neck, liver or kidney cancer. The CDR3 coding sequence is TGCGCCAGCAGCTTCCCGGGGGCCGGGGAGCTGTTTTTT. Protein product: CASSFPGAGELFF.